Below, 10 T cell receptor beta chains from the same sample are listed, as sequenced in a study of T-cell memory formation after mild COVID-19. TCRdb itself ran the 5' RACE reads through MiXCR, one entry per CDR3 protein. This sample has about 210,000 distinct CDR3 sequences; 10% occur once, and the top ten carry approximately 3%. Sequencing input: PBMCs or a T cell subset sorted from them (not recorded which). The origin of the receptors is a man aged 18-30 years who had mild COVID-19 (a few samples of this study predate the infection). Cell type and time point are not known.

This clonotype was observed a few times. The chain employs TRBV20-1 and TRBJ2-7; 7 nucleotides line up with TRBD1. The germline CDR1 and CDR2 sequences are DFQATT and SNEGSKA (reference sequence). V dropped 5 bases and J dropped 0; count of bases not matched to a gene: 10. The CDR3 length is 15 residues. The CDR3 loop is CSAPDRAISSYEQYF. The CDR3 DNA sequence: TGCAGTGCTCCCGACAGGGCCATAAGCTCCTACGAGCAGTACTTC.

This clonotype was counted a few times. The chain links TRBV19 to TRBJ2-7, with D unresolved. V lost 8 bases, J lost 3 bases, and 14 bases lay in between. This CDR3 spans 13 amino acids. From germline, CDR1 is LNHDA and CDR2 SQIVND (reference sequence). CDR3 DNA sequence: TGTGCCAGTGGAACATTGGGCAACTACGAGCAGTACTTC. This encodes CASGTLGNYEQYF. Full variable domain (remainder filled in from reference TRBV19 and TRBJ2-7): DGGITQSPKYLFRKEGQNVTLSCEQNLNHDAMYWYRQDPGQGLRLIYYSQIVNDFQKGDIAEGYSVSREKKESFPLTVTSAQKNPTAFYLCASGTLGNYEQYFGPGTRLTVT.

Of note for this clonotype: At one end, the junction sequence differs from germline, possibly due to a read error. The chain recombines TRBV15 with TRBJ2-5; TRBD2 agrees at 10 bases. Germline V gene sequence: CDR1 LNHNV, CDR2 YYDKDF (reference sequence). The CDR3 is made up of 16 amino acids. The CDR3 loop is CATSRGVAGGQKTQYF. As DNA, the CDR3 is TGTGCCACCAGCAGAGGGGTAGCGGGGGGCCAAAAGACCCAGTACTTC. The whole variable domain, filled in from reference TRBV15 and TRBJ2-5, reads DAMVIQNPRYQVTQFGKPVTLSCSQTLNHNVMYWYQQKSSQAPKLLFHYYDKDFNNEADTPDNFQSRRPNTSFCFLDIRSPGLGDTAMYLCATSRGVAGGQKTQYFGPGTRLLVL.

This clonotype was recorded at least ten times. The chain's CDR3 is CASSLGREETQYF. The CDR3, as DNA: TGTGCCAGCAGCTTGGGTAGGGAGGAGACCCAGTACTTC. The chain is built from TRBV28 and TRBJ2-5, with a tentative D call TRBD2 (5 bases). The germline V gene has CDR1 MDHEN and CDR2 SYDVKM. V was cut by 6 bases and J by 5 bases, with 13 bases left in between. This CDR3 has 13 residues.

This clonotype occurred many times. The chain has TRBV5-1 and TRBJ2-3; no firm D call. Between the trimmed V and J ends, which lost 4 bases and 1 base, there was a span of 10 bases. The CDR3 has 14 residues. CDR1 and CDR2 (germline): SGHRS, YFSETQ. Here the CDR3 reads CASSPGRGTDTQYF. The CDR3 region has the DNA TGCGCCAGCAGCCCGGGTCGCGGCACAGATACGCAGTATTTT. The full variable domain, rest sourced from reference TRBV5-1 and TRBJ2-3, is KAGVTQTPRYLIKTRGQQVTLSCSPISGHRSVSWYQQTPGQGLQFLFEYFSETQRNKGNFPGRFSGRQFSNSRSEMNVSTLELGDSALYLCASSPGRGTDTQYFGPGTRLTVL.

The rearrangement joins TRBV18 to TRBJ2-7; TRBD2 agrees at 12 bases. Trimming removed 8 bases from V and 1 base from J; junction bases left unmatched: 0. Germline CDR1 and CDR2: KGHSH and LQKENI. CDR3 length: 13 amino acids. Written as DNA, the CDR3 is TGTGCCAGCGGGACTAGCGGGTCCTACGAGCAGTACTTC. It specifies CASGTSGSYEQYF.

This clonotype was observed many times. The chain uses TRBV5-1 and TRBJ2-3; 11 positions agree with TRBD2. With V trimmed by 3 bases and J by 6 bases, 3 bases remained unmatched. Per the germline V gene, CDR1 is SGHRS and CDR2 is YFSETQ. The CDR3 spans 14 residues. The CDR3 loop reads CASSSTSGGDTQYF. CDR3 in DNA: TGCGCCAGCAGCTCTACTAGCGGGGGCGATACGCAGTATTTT.

Ten or more counts support this clonotype. The rearrangement links TRBV12-3 or TRBV12-4 to TRBJ2-7; 8 nucleotides match TRBD1. V shed 3 bases, J shed 7 bases, and the junction held 8 bases outside the gene matches. This CDR3 region has 14 residues. The CDR3, as DNA: TGTGCCAGCAGTTTGGGCAGGGGGCTGGAAGAGCAGTACTTC. It encodes CASSLGRGLEEQYF.

J is TRBJ1-4 and V is TRBV7-2; 11 bases agree with TRBD1. The CDR3 length is 15 residues. V shed 6 bases, J shed 10 bases, and the junction held 10 bases outside the gene matches. Per the germline V gene, CDR1 is SGHTA and CDR2 is FQGNSA. Written as DNA, the CDR3 is TGTGCCAGCAGTGCTCCCAGGACAGGGGGCGTAAAACTGTTTTTT. Its translation: CASSAPRTGGVKLFF.

The chain links TRBV12-3 or TRBV12-4 to TRBJ2-3; tentatively, D is TRBD1 (5 bases). This CDR3 contains 15 residues. The V end lost 2 bases, the J end lost 0 bases, and 9 bases lay between the germline ends. This chain's CDR3 is CASSLQGDSTDTQYF. Written as DNA, the CDR3 is TGTGCCAGCAGTTTACAGGGCGATAGCACAGATACGCAGTATTTT.